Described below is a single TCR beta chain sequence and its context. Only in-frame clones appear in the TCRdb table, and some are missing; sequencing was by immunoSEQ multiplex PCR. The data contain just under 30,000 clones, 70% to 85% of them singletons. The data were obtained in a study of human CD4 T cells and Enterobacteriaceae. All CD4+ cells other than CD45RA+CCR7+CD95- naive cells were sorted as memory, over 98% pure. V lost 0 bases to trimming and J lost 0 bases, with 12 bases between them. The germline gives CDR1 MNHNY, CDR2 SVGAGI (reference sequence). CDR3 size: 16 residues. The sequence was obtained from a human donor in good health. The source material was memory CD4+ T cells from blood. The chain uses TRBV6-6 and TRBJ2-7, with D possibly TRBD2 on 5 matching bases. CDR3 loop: CASSYSGSGDSYEQYF. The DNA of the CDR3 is TGTGCCAGCAGTTACTCGGGGAGTGGGGACTCCTACGAGCAGTACTTC.